The 5 T cell receptor beta chains listed next were all sequenced from one sample in a study of OX40 agonist ivuxolimab in advanced cancers. Generated by immunoSEQ multiplex PCR, the TCRdb table keeps only in-frame clones and is missing some. Of some 18,000 clones detected, about 90% appear once; the ten largest clones hold around 49%. The source was CD4+ or CD8+ T cells sorted from blood, collected in a trial of the OX40 agonist ivuxolimab. The receptor set was obtained from an adult with an advanced solid tumor such as melanoma, head and neck, liver or kidney cancer.

CDR3: CASSHPRDRRGNTEAFF. CDR3 DNA sequence: TGTGCCAGCAGTCACCCCCGGGACAGACGAGGGAACACTGAAGCTTTCTTT. V usage is TRBV7-8 and J usage is TRBJ1-1, with 7 bases that match TRBD1. Germline loops: CDR1 SGHVS, CDR2 FQNEAQ. V gave up 6 bases and J gave up 1 base; unmatched junction bases: 14. The length of the CDR3 is 17 residues.

The V call is TRBV7-9, the J call TRBJ1-4; possible D gene TRBD1, 6 bases. The V gene's germline CDR1 is SEHNR and CDR2 FQNEAQ (reference sequence). This CDR3 comprises 14 residues. V dropped 2 bases and J dropped 2 bases, with 6 bases sitting between them. Here the CDR3 DNA reads TGTGCCAGCAGCTTAAGGGGGACTAATGAAAAACTGTTTTTT. This translates into CASSLRGTNEKLFF. Drawing the rest from reference TRBV7-9 and TRBJ1-4, the complete variable domain is DTGVSQNPRHKITKRGQNVTFRCDPISEHNRLYWYRQTLGQGPEFLTYFQNEAQLEKSRLLSDRFSAERPKGSFSTLEIQRTEQGDSAMYLCASSLRGTNEKLFFGSGTQLSVL.

The gene calls are TRBV19 and TRBJ2-7; 9 positions agree with TRBD2. The CDR3 consists of 14 residues. Losses at the gene ends were 5 bases for V and 3 bases for J; bases not matched to a gene: 5. Germline V gene sequence: CDR1 LNHDA, CDR2 SQIVND (reference sequence). The CDR3 nucleotides are TGTGCCAGTAGTCCTAGCGGGGACCACTACGAGCAGTACTTC. Amino acid sequence: CASSPSGDHYEQYF.

In DNA, the CDR3 is TGTGCCAGCAGTTCATTCCATGCTAGCACAGATACGCAGTATTTT. It encodes CASSSFHASTDTQYF. This chain links TRBV27 with TRBJ2-3; D is unclear. Trimming shortened V by 4 bases and J by 0 bases, and 11 bases separated the two germline ends. Germline V gives CDR1 MNHEY, CDR2 SMNVEV (reference sequence). CDR3 size: 15 residues.

J is TRBJ2-7 and V is TRBV21-1; whether TRBD2, the table's D call, matches the DNA was not checked. TRBV21-1 is flagged as a pseudogene. The CDR3 totals 13 residues. The CDR3 sequence is CASTTGSTYEQYF. The CDR3, as DNA: TGTGCCAGCACCACGGGATCCACCTACGAGCAGTACTTC.